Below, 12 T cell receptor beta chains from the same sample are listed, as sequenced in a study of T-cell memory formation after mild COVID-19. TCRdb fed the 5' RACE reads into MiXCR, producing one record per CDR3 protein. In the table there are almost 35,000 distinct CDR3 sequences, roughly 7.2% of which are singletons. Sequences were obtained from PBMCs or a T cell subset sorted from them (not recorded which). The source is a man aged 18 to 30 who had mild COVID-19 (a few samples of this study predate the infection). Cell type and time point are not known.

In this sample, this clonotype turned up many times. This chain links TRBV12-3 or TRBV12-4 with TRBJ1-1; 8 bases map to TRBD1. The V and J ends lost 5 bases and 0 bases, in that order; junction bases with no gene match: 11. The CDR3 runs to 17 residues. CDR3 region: CASSTPGQATLNTEAFF. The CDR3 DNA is TGTGCCAGCAGTACTCCGGGACAGGCCACCTTGAACACTGAAGCTTTCTTT.

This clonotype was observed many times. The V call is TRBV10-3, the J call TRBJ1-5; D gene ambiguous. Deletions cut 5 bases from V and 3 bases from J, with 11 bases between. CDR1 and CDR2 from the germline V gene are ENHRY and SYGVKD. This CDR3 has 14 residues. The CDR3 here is CAISLADTNQPQHF. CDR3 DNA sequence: TGTGCCATCAGTTTGGCCGACACCAATCAGCCCCAGCATTTT.

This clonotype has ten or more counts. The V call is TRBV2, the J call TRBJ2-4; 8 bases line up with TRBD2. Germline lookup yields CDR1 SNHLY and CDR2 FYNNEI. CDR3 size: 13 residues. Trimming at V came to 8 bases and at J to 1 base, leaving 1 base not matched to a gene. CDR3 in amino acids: CASRGGAKNIQYF. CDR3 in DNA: TGTGCCAGCCGGGGGGGTGCCAAAAACATTCAGTACTTC.

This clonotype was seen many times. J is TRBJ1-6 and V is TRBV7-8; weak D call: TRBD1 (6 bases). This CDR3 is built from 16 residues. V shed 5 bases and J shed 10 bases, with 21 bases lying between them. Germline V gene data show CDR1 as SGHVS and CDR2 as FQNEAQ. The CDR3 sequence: CASSPPRQGNLSPLHF. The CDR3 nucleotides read TGTGCCAGCAGCCCCCCCCGGCAGGGGAATCTATCACCCCTCCACTTT. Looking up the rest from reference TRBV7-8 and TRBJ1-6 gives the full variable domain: GAGVSQSPRYKVAKRGQDVALRCDPISGHVSLFWYQQALGQGPEFLTYFQNEAQLDKSGLPSDRFFAERPEGSVSTLKIQRTQQEDSAVYLCASSPPRQGNLSPLHFGNGTRLTVT.

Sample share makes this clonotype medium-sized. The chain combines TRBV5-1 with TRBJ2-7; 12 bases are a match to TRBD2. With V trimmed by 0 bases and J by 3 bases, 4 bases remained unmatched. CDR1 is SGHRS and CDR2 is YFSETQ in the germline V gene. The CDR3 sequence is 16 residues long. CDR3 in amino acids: CASSLGTSGNLYEQYF. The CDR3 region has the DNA TGCGCCAGCAGCTTGGGGACTAGCGGGAATCTCTACGAGCAGTACTTC.

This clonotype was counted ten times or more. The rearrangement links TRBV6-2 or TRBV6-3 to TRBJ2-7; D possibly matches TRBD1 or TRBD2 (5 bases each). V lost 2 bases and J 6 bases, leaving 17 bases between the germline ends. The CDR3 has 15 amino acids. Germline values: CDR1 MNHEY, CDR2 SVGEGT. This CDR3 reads CASSYRGRVMGEQYF. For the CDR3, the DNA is TGTGCCAGCAGTTACCGGGGCCGCGTCATGGGCGAGCAGTACTTC.

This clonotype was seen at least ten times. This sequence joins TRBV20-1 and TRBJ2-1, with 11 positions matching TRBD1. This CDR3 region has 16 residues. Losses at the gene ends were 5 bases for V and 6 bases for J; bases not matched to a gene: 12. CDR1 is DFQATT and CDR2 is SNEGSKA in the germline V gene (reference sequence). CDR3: CSASKRGQGVSNEQFF. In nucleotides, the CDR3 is TGCAGTGCTTCCAAGAGGGGACAGGGGGTTAGCAATGAGCAGTTCTTC.

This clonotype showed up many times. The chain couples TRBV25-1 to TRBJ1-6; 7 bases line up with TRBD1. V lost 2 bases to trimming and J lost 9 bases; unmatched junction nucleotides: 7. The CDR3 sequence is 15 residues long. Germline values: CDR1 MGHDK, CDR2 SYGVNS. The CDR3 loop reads CASSEAGQPSSPLHF. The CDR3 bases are TGTGCCAGCAGTGAAGCGGGACAGCCAAGTTCACCCCTCCACTTT.

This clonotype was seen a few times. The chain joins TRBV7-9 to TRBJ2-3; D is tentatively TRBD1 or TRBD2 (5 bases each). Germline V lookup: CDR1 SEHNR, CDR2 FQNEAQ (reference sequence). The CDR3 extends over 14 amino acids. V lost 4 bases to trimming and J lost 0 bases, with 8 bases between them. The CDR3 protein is CASSWDLSTDTQYF. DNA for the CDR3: TGTGCCAGCAGCTGGGACCTAAGCACAGATACGCAGTATTTT.

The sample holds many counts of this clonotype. The CDR3 here is CASSLGQGIYEQYF. CDR3 bases: TGTGCCAGCAGTTTAGGGCAGGGTATCTACGAGCAGTACTTC. The chain uses TRBV12-3 or TRBV12-4 and TRBJ2-7; D possibly corresponds to TRBD1 (5 bases). The CDR3 runs to 14 residues. Trimming removed 1 base at V and 3 bases at J, with 10 bases between.

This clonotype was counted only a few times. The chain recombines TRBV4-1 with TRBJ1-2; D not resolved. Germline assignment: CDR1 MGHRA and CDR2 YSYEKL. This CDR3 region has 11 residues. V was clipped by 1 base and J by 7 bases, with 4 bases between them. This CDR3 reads CASSQGSGYTF. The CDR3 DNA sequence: TGCGCCAGCAGCCAAGGTAGTGGCTACACCTTC.

Written as DNA, the CDR3 is TGTGCCAGCAGCCCCATCCTCAGGTTTAGCTCTGGGGCCAACGTCCTGACTTTC. This gives the protein CASSPILRFSSGANVLTF. This chain links TRBV6-5 with TRBJ2-6; D is unclear. CDR1 MNHEY and CDR2 SVGAGI come from the germline V gene. This CDR3 has 18 residues. V was cut by 6 bases and J by 0 bases, with 18 bases left in between.